This is a list of T cell receptor beta chains from one sample in a study of blood T cell repertoires in COVID-19. TCRdb's table, derived via immunoSEQ multiplex PCR, lists solely in-frame clones and lacks some. The data contain about 310,000 clones, 89% of them seen just once; the ten biggest clones take up more than 9%. What was sequenced was PBMCs or T cells enriched from blood (not recorded which). These receptors originate from a woman in her twenties or thirties who had recovered from COVID-19. CDR3s include the opening cysteine and the closing phenylalanine or tryptophan. The D gene is left open where the match is weak. The size of a clone is reported for some rows only, either as once, few or many, or as a class for expanded clones.

>TRBV18|TRBJ1-2|-|few
TGTGCCAGCTCACCCGAGGGCTCCTTTGGCTACACCTTC
CASSPEGSFGYTF
>TRBV7-2|TRBJ2-7|-|-
TGTGCCAGCAGCTTCTACAGGGACACCTACGAGCAGTACTTC
CASSFYRDTYEQYF
>TRBV10-3|TRBJ2-2|TRBD1|once
TGTGCCATCAGCCCCGGGACAGTCCGGACCGGGGAGCTGTTTTTT
CAISPGTVRTGELFF
>TRBV6-5|TRBJ1-2|-|-
TGTGCCAGCACCCCGGACAGAGTCTATGGCTACACCTTC
CASTPDRVYGYTF
>TRBV5-6|TRBJ1-2|TRBD1|few
TGTGCCAGCAGCCGCGACAGGGGACTCTATGGCTACACCTTC
CASSRDRGLYGYTF
>TRBV4-1|TRBJ2-2|TRBD2|-
TGCGCCAGCAGCCAAGCCCCCGGGAGGCTGAGGGGCGCCGGGGAGCTGTTTTTT
CASSQAPGRLRGAGELFF
>TRBV27|TRBJ1-2|-|-
TGTGCCAGCAGTCCCAGGATAATTGGTGGCTACACCTTC
CASSPRIIGGYTF
>TRBV19|TRBJ1-2|-|-
TGTGCCAGTAGTATCGGGGGGACTAACTATGGCTACACCTTC
CASSIGGTNYGYTF
>TRBV6-5|TRBJ1-3|TRBD1|-
TGTGCCAGCAGTTATCAGGGGGACTCTGGAAACACCATATATTTT
CASSYQGDSGNTIYF
>TRBV7-2|TRBJ2-1|TRBD2|-
TGTGCCAGCAGGGTAGCGGGGAAAAACAATGAGCAGTTCTTC
CASRVAGKNNEQFF
>TRBV18|TRBJ2-7|TRBD1|-
TGTGCCAGCTCACCCTCGACAGGGGGAACCTACGAGCAGTACTTC
CASSPSTGGTYEQYF
>TRBV7-2|TRBJ2-5|-|-
TGTGCCAGCAGCTTGATACCCAGAACCCAGGAGACCCAGTACTTC
CASSLIPRTQETQYF
>TRBV18|TRBJ1-1|TRBD1|-
TGTGCCAGCTCACCCCTAGGACAGGGAGTAATGAACACTGAAGCTTTCTTT
CASSPLGQGVMNTEAFF
>TRBV27|TRBJ2-1|TRBD1|-
TGTGCCAGCAGTCAAGGGACAGGCGAATACAATGAGCAGTTCTTC
CASSQGTGEYNEQFF
>TRBV5-1|TRBJ2-3|TRBD2|-
TGCGCCAGCAGCTTAGGGGACTACAGCACAGATACGCAGTATTTT
CASSLGDYSTDTQYF
>TRBV4-3|TRBJ2-7|-|once
TGCGCCAGCAGCCCAGCCGGGATTGGCCCCTACGAGCAGTACTTC
CASSPAGIGPYEQYF
>TRBV21-1|TRBJ1-5|-|-
TGTGCCAGCAGCACGGAAGGACAGGGCGGTCAGCCCCAGCATTTT
CASSTEGQGGQPQHF
>TRBV3-1/TRBV3-2|TRBJ2-1|TRBD2|once
TGTGCCAGCAGCCAGTCAGCGGGGGTAGCCTACAATGAGCAGTTCTTC
CASSQSAGVAYNEQFF
>TRBV30|TRBJ1-5|TRBD1|few
TGTGCCTGGAGCAGACAGGGAGGCAATCAGCCCCAGCATTTT
CAWSRQGGNQPQHF
>TRBV5-1|TRBJ1-1|TRBD1|-
TGCGCCAGCAGCCGGGGGGTACAGGGGGCGAGGGCTGAAGCTTTCTTT
CASSRGVQGARAEAFF
>TRBV6-5|TRBJ2-7|TRBD1|-
TGTGCCAGCAGTTACTCGGGACAGGGGGTTTCCTACGAGCAGTACTTC
CASSYSGQGVSYEQYF
>TRBV18|TRBJ1-6|TRBD1|-
TGTGCCAGCTCGGGGACAGGGGTCGGTAATTCACCCCTCCACTTT
CASSGTGVGNSPLHF
>TRBV19|TRBJ1-6|-|-
TGTGCCAGTAGTATATACAGGGACTCACCCCTCCACTTT
CASSIYRDSPLHF
>TRBV6-5|TRBJ2-1|-|-
TGTGCCAGCAGCCGGGGACTGGGATACAATGAGCAGTTCTTC
CASSRGLGYNEQFF
>TRBV27|TRBJ2-1|TRBD2|-
TGTGCCAGCAGTATCCAAAGGGATAGCGGGAGGGCCCCCTACAATGAGCAGTTCTTC
CASSIQRDSGRAPYNEQFF
>TRBV3-1/TRBV3-2|TRBJ2-3|-|-
TGTGCCAGCAGCCAAGCTAGCGTAGCGGATACGCAGTATTTT
CASSQASVADTQYF
>TRBV28|TRBJ2-3|-|-
TGTGCCAGCAGAACTAGCACAGATACGCAGTATTTT
CASRTSTDTQYF
>TRBV6-1|TRBJ2-7|TRBD2|-
TGTGCCAGCAGTGACAAGCGGGAGAGTTACCACGAGCAGTACTTC
CASSDKRESYHEQYF
>TRBV14|TRBJ1-1|-|-
TGTGCCAGCAGCCATGGGGCCTGGACTGAAGCTTTCTTT
CASSHGAWTEAFF
>TRBV12-3/TRBV12-4|TRBJ1-1|-|-
TGTGCCAGCAGTTTGAGCGTAGATCTGGAAGCTTTCTTT
CASSLSVDLEAFF
>TRBV5-6|TRBJ2-7|TRBD2|-
TGTGCCAGCAGCTTGGAGGGGACTAGAACCTACGAGCAGTACTTC
CASSLEGTRTYEQYF
>TRBV5-5|TRBJ2-6|-|once
TGTGCCAGCACGGCTAGTGGTGCCAACGTCCTGACTTTC
CASTASGANVLTF
>TRBV19|TRBJ1-4|-|-
TGTGCCAGTAAGGCCGCAGGGGATCACGAAAAACTGTTTTTT
CASKAAGDHEKLFF
>TRBV5-1|TRBJ2-1|TRBD2|-
TGCGCCAGCAGCTTGACGACTAGCAGGAATGAGCAGTTCTTC
CASSLTTSRNEQFF
>TRBV25-1|TRBJ1-4|TRBD1|once
TGTGCCAGCAGTGATCCCGGGACAGGGGTTGAAAAACTGTTTTTT
CASSDPGTGVEKLFF
>TRBV29-1|TRBJ1-5|TRBD1|-
TGCAGCAACCTTACCGGGACAGTTCCCCGAGCAGTTAGCTATCAGCCCCAGCATTTT
CSNLTGTVPRAVSYQPQHF
>TRBV5-1|TRBJ2-5|TRBD1|-
TGCGCCAGCAGCACCGGGACAGGGTTTGGAGAGACCCAGTACTTC
CASSTGTGFGETQYF
>TRBV29-1|TRBJ2-3|-|once
TGCAGCCAAACCCAGGGGTTTCGCGCAGATACGCAGTATTTT
CSQTQGFRADTQYF
>TRBV4-1|TRBJ2-3|TRBD1|once
TGCGCCAGCAGCCAAGGCGGCCCCGGGACAGACACAGATACGCAGTATTTT
CASSQGGPGTDTDTQYF
>TRBV9|TRBJ2-2|TRBD1|-
TGTGCCAGCAGCCTGGGACAGGGGCCCGGGGAGCTGTTTTTT
CASSLGQGPGELFF
>TRBV6-1|TRBJ1-3|-|-
TGTGCCAGCAGTGAAGATCCCGTTGGAAACACCATATATTTT
CASSEDPVGNTIYF
>TRBV12-3/TRBV12-4|TRBJ2-7|-|few
TGTGCCAGCAGTTTAGACAGGTACGAGCAGTACTTC
CASSLDRYEQYF
>TRBV5-1|TRBJ2-1|TRBD2|-
TGCGCCAGCAGCTTAGCCCGACCTAGCGGGAACAATGAGCAGTTCTTC
CASSLARPSGNNEQFF
>TRBV20-1|TRBJ2-1|-|-
TGCAGTGCTAGCGTTTACAATGAGCAGTTCTTC
CSASVYNEQFF
>TRBV5-5|TRBJ1-6|-|-
TGTGCCAGCAGCTTTACCGGAGAGGCCTCACCCCTCCACTTT
CASSFTGEASPLHF
>TRBV2|TRBJ2-3|-|-
TGTGCCAGCAGTGAAAGCTGGGCCAAAACAGATACGCAGTATTTT
CASSESWAKTDTQYF
>TRBV15|TRBJ2-6|-|-
TGTGCCACCAGCAGAGATCTAGCGTCTGGGGCCAACGTCCTGACTTTC
CATSRDLASGANVLTF
>TRBV7-3|TRBJ2-2|-|-
TGTGCCAGCAGCCCCCCCTCAGCGAACACCGGGGAGCTGTTTTTT
CASSPPSANTGELFF
>TRBV4-1|TRBJ1-5|-|-
TGCGCCAGCAGCCAAGTTGCCGGGGAAATGTCCCTGGGCAATCAGCCCCAGCATTTT
CASSQVAGEMSLGNQPQHF
>TRBV6-1|TRBJ2-1|TRBD2|-
TGTGCCAGCAGTGAAGGGTCGGGCGGGAGGATTGCCCATGAGCAGTTCTTC
CASSEGSGGRIAHEQFF
>TRBV27|TRBJ2-7|TRBD2|few
TGTGCCAGCAGTCCCAAGGGACTTGGGAGGGACGAGCAGTACTTC
CASSPKGLGRDEQYF
>TRBV7-9|TRBJ2-1|TRBD2|-
TGTGCCAGCAGCCCGAGGACTAGCGGGCCCAAGTACAATGAGCAGTTCTTC
CASSPRTSGPKYNEQFF
>TRBV18|TRBJ2-1|TRBD1|-
TGTGCCAGCTCTCCCGGGACAGGAGGCTACAATGAGCAGTTCTTC
CASSPGTGGYNEQFF
>TRBV5-1|TRBJ1-1|TRBD1|once
TGCGCCAGCAGCACTGGGACAGGGCGGTCTGAAGCTTTCTTT
CASSTGTGRSEAFF
>TRBV27|TRBJ1-1|TRBD1|-
TGTGCCAGCAGTTTAGGGGCGGGACAGGGGGGTTTGAACACTGAAGCTTTCTTT
CASSLGAGQGGLNTEAFF